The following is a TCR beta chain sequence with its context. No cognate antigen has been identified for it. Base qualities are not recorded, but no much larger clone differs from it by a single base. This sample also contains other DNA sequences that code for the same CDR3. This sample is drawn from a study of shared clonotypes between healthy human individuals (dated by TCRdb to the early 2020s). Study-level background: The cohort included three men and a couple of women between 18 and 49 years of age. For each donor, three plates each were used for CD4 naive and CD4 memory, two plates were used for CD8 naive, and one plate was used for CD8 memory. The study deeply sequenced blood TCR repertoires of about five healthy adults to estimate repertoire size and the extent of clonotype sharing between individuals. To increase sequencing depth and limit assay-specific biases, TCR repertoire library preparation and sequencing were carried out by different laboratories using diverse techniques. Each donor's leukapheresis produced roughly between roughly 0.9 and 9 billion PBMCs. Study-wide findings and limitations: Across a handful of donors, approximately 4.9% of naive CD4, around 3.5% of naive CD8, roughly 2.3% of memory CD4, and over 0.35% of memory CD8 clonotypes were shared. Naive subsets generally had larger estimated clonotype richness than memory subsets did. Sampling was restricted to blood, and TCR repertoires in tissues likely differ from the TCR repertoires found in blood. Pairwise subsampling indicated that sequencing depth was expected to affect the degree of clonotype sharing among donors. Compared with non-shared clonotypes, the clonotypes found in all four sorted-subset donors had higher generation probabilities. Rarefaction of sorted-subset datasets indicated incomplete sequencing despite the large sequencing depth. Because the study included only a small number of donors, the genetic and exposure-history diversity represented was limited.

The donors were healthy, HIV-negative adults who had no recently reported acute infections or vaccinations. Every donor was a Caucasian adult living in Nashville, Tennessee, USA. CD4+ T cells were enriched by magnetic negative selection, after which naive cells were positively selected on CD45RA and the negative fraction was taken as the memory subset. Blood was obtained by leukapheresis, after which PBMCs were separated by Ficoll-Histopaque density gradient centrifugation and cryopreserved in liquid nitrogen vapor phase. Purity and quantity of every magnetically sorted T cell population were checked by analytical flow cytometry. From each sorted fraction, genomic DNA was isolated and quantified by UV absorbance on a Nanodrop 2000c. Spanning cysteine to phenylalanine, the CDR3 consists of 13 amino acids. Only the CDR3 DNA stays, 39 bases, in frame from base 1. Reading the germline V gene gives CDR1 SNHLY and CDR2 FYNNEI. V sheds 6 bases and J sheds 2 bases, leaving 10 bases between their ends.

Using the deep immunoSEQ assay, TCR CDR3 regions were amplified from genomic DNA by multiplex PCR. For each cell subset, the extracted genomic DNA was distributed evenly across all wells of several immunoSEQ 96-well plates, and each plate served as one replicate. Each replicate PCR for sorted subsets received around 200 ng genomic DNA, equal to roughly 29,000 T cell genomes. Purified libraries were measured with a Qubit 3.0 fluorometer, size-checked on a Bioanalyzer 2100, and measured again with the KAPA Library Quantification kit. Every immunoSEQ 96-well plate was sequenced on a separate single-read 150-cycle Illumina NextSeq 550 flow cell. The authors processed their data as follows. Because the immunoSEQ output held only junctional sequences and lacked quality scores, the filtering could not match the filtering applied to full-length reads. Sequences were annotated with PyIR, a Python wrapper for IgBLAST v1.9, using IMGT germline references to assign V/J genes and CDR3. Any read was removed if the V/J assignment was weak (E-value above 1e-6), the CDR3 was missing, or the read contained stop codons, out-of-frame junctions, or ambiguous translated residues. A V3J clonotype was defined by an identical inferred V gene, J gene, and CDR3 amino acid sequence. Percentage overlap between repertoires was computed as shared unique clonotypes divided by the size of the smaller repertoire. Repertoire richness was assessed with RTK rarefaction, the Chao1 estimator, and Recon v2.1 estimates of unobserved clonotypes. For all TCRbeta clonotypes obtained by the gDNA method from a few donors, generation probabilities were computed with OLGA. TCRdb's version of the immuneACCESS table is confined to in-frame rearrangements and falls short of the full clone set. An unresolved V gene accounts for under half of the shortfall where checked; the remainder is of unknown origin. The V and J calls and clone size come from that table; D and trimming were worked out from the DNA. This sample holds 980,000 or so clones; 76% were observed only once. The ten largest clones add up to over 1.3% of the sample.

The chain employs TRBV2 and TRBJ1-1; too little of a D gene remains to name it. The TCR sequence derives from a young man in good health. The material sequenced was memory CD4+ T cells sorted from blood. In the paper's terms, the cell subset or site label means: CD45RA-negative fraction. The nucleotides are TGTGCCAGCAGGATGGAAGGAAACACTGAAGCTTTCTTT. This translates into CASRMEGNTEAFF.